A single sample is the source of the 15 T cell receptor beta chains below, sequenced in a study of cytomegalovirus exposure and HLA in healthy donors. 13 Jbeta primers and 60 Vbeta primers were used for the PCR. TCRdb's copy holds only in-frame clones and misses some; the assay was immunoSEQ multiplex PCR. The sample has around 140,000 clones; roughly 83% are singletons. Material: PBMCs. The receptors shown here come from a man aged 40-49 years in good health and CMV-seronegative.

The chain combines TRBV5-3 with TRBJ1-5; D not certain. TRBV5-3 falls under the ORF class, with uncertain function. This CDR3 has 12 residues. V dropped 0 bases and J dropped 9 bases, with 7 bases sitting between them. CDR3 DNA: TGTGCCAGAAGCTTGGTGAAGCGGCCCCAGCATTTT. As protein: CARSLVKRPQHF.

The chain combines TRBV6-5 with TRBJ2-2; no clear D. The CDR3 has 13 amino acids. Germline lookup yields CDR1 MNHEY and CDR2 SVGAGI. Trimming pared 6 bases from V and 9 bases from J, leaving 14 bases between. The CDR3 here is CASRPLVGRELFF. CDR3 bases: TGTGCCAGCAGGCCCCTAGTTGGCCGGGAGCTGTTTTTT.

The chain employs TRBV7-2 and TRBJ1-5; 7 bases are a match to TRBD1. After removal of 2 bases from V and 5 bases from J, the junction contained 0 bases not matched to a gene. This CDR3 is 13 amino acids long. Germline-derived CDR1 and CDR2 are SGHTA and FQGNSA. CDR3 DNA: TGTGCCAGCAGCTTACAGGGGGATCAGCCCCAGCATTTT. The encoded protein is CASSLQGDQPQHF.

The chain combines TRBV6-5 with TRBJ2-5; possibly TRBD1 for D (6 bases). Germline V gives CDR1 MNHEY, CDR2 SVGAGI. The CDR3 extends over 15 amino acids. The V and J ends lost 2 bases and 0 bases respectively, with 10 bases between them. This chain's CDR3 is CASSYAGANQETQYF. As DNA, the CDR3 is TGTGCCAGCAGTTACGCAGGGGCCAACCAAGAGACCCAGTACTTC.

This chain joins TRBV6-6 and TRBJ2-2; 9 bases align to TRBD1. This CDR3 region has 16 residues. Germline V gives CDR1 MNHNY, CDR2 SVGAGI (reference sequence). V was pared by 3 bases and J by 2 bases, with 4 bases of the junction left unmatched. The CDR3 DNA follows: TGTGCCAGCAGTTATGCGGACAGGGGTAACACCGGGGAGCTGTTTTTT. This sequence encodes CASSYADRGNTGELFF.

The chain recombines TRBV11-1 with TRBJ2-1, with TRBD1 matching over 8 bases. With 5 bases clipped from V and 9 bases from J, the junction kept 9 bases outside the gene matches. Germline V gene sequence: CDR1 SGHAT, CDR2 FQDESV (reference sequence). This CDR3 is built from 14 residues. Here the CDR3 reads CASSVLQGVGEQFF. The CDR3 DNA is TGTGCCAGCAGCGTATTACAGGGGGTCGGTGAGCAGTTCTTC.

V gene TRBV2 combines with J gene TRBJ2-5, with TRBD2 matching over 8 bases. Germline CDR1 SNHLY, CDR2 FYNNEI. Trimming removed 3 bases from V and 5 bases from J; junction bases left unmatched: 8. This CDR3 has 15 residues. CDR3 sequence: CASSDRGGTRETQYF. In DNA form, the CDR3 reads TGTGCCAGCAGTGACCGGGGGGGAACCCGGGAGACCCAGTACTTC.

The J gene is TRBJ2-1, the V gene TRBV19; 7 positions agree with TRBD2. The CDR3 has 14 amino acids. The J segment lost 8 bases and the V segment lost 1 base, leaving 5 bases of the junction unmatched. Germline V lookup: CDR1 LNHDA, CDR2 SQIVND (reference sequence). The CDR3 sequence: CASSIGGSIDEQFF. In DNA form, the CDR3 reads TGTGCCAGTAGTATAGGCGGGAGTATAGATGAGCAGTTCTTC.

The V call is TRBV5-1, the J call TRBJ2-1, with 11 bases lining up with TRBD2. The CDR3 spans 17 residues. V lost 0 bases, J lost 4 bases, and 6 bases stayed unmatched. The germline V gene encodes CDR1 SGHRS and CDR2 YFSETQ. This chain's CDR3 is CASSLGLAGGPYNEQFF. The CDR3 region has the DNA TGCGCCAGCAGCTTGGGGCTAGCGGGAGGACCTTACAATGAGCAGTTCTTC.

The chain uses TRBV7-9 and TRBJ2-1; tentatively, D is TRBD1 (7 bases). In germline, CDR1 is SEHNR, CDR2 FQNEAQ (reference sequence). The CDR3 runs to 14 residues. Trimming took 2 bases from V and 8 from J, leaving 13 bases between them. The CDR3 DNA reads as TGTGCCAGCAGCTTAACGTTCAGGGGGGATGAGCAGTTCTTC. Translated: CASSLTFRGDEQFF.

This clone was seen only once. This chain links TRBV28 with TRBJ2-5; the match to TRBD1 covers 8 bases. The CDR3 has 17 amino acids. Germline V lookup: CDR1 MDHEN, CDR2 SYDVKM. The junction had 11 bases not matched to a gene; V was cut back by 4 bases and J by 1 base. The chain's CDR3 is CASSSRTHRGFQETQYF. As DNA, the CDR3 is TGTGCCAGCAGTTCACGCACGCACAGGGGGTTCCAAGAGACCCAGTACTTC.

Here the CDR3 reads CASSLGRQETQYF. CDR3 nucleotide sequence: TGTGCCAGCAGCTTAGGTCGGCAAGAGACCCAGTACTTC. V and J are TRBV7-9 and TRBJ2-5; D ambiguous. Per the germline V gene, CDR1 is SEHNR and CDR2 is FQNEAQ (reference sequence). Trimming took off 1 base at V and 2 bases at J, with 5 bases between the two ends. The CDR3 loop spans 13 amino acids. Variable domain in full (rest from reference TRBV7-9 and TRBJ2-5): DTGVSQNPRHKITKRGQNVTFRCDPISEHNRLYWYRQTLGQGPEFLTYFQNEAQLEKSRLLSDRFSAERPKGSFSTLEIQRTEQGDSAMYLCASSLGRQETQYFGPGTRLLVL.

This clone was seen only once. The V gene is TRBV2, the J gene TRBJ2-7; D is ambiguous. V lost 3 bases and J lost 1, with 19 bases in between. The CDR3 has 17 residues. Germline CDR1 and CDR2: SNHLY and FYNNEI. The CDR3 DNA follows: TGTGCCAGCAGTGACCCCGTGGGCAGTCCACCTTCCTACGAGCAGTACTTC. Translated, it gives CASSDPVGSPPSYEQYF.

This clone has just one count. The chain employs TRBV29-1 and TRBJ1-6; a weak D match, TRBD1 (6 bases). V lost 5 bases to trimming and J lost 8 bases, with 13 bases between them. The CDR3 sequence is 13 residues long. Germline V lookup: CDR1 SQVTM, CDR2 ANQGSEA. This CDR3 reads CSVMDSQDSPLHF. CDR3 nucleotides: TGCAGCGTTATGGACAGCCAAGATTCACCCCTCCACTTT.

This chain links TRBV9 with TRBJ2-1, with TRBD2 identical over 8 bases. Losses at the gene ends were 3 bases for V and 4 bases for J; bases not matched to a gene: 12. The germline V gene encodes CDR1 SGDLS and CDR2 YYNGEE. The CDR3 sequence is 17 residues long. CDR3 nucleotides: TGTGCCAGCAGCGGACCGGGACGGGAGGGCCGATACAATGAGCAGTTCTTC. Translation gives CASSGPGREGRYNEQFF.